Listed below are T cell receptor beta chains from one sample, sequenced in a study of vaccination and CD4 T cells after COVID-19. TCRdb re-called the PCR reads with MiXCR, one entry per CDR3 protein. The sample records tens of thousands of distinct CDR3 sequences, roughly 42% being singletons. These receptors have no identified antigens. The sequenced sample consisted of CD4+ T cells from blood, cultured in vitro. Receptor source: a human donor who had recovered from COVID-19. CDR3s include the opening cysteine and the closing phenylalanine or tryptophan. A D gene is named only where the DNA matches it firmly. Clone size is stated in some rows and not others, as once, few, many or a class when expanded.

j_call d_call clone_size v_call cdr3_nt cdr3_aa
TRBJ1-5 - - TRBV19 TGTGCCAGTAGTGTTAGGGGCAGTCAGCCCCAGCATTTT CASSVRGSQPQHF
TRBJ1-2 TRBD1 few TRBV2 TGTGCCAGCAGAACCGGGACAGGAGATAACTATGGCTACACCTTC CASRTGTGDNYGYTF
TRBJ2-3 - - TRBV18 TGTGCCAGCTCACCACAAGTCCTAGGCACAGATACGCAGTATTTT CASSPQVLGTDTQYF
TRBJ1-4 - few TRBV20-1 TGCAGTGCTAGGGGGGAAGGTGAAAAACTGTTTTTT CSARGEGEKLFF
TRBJ2-2 - - TRBV27 TGTGCCAGCAGGCGGACTATGGGGTCGAACACCGGGGAGCTGTTTTTT CASRRTMGSNTGELFF
TRBJ2-7 TRBD2 - TRBV9 TGTGCCAGCAGCGTAGGTGATAGCGGGGGGTACCGATCCGAGCAGTACTTC CASSVGDSGGYRSEQYF
TRBJ1-5 TRBD1 few TRBV20-1 TGCAGTGCTAGTAGGGCCCCAGGGACAGCCTATAGCAATCAGCCCCAGCATTTT CSASRAPGTAYSNQPQHF
TRBJ1-5 - few TRBV24-1 TGTGCCACCAGTGGTGCCGGGCCGTCTGGCAATCAGCCCCAGCATTTT CATSGAGPSGNQPQHF
TRBJ2-6 TRBD1 - TRBV10-1 TGCGCCAGAAGCGGACAGGCTATGATCTCTGGGGCCAACGTCCTGACTTTC CARSGQAMISGANVLTF
TRBJ2-6 - - TRBV7-8 TGTGCCAGCAGCCCCCCCCAGGCCAACGTCCTGACTTTC CASSPPQANVLTF
TRBJ1-2 - - TRBV7-2 TGTGCCAGCAGCTCGGGGAGCTCATCTACTAACTATGGCTACACCTTC CASSSGSSSTNYGYTF
TRBJ1-5 - - TRBV5-3 TGTGCCAGAAGTTGGCCCCAGCATTTT CARSWPQHF
TRBJ1-6 - - TRBV28 TGTGCCAGCACCGGGCCGGCCGGGGCGGGGAATTCACCCCTCCACTTT CASTGPAGAGNSPLHF
TRBJ2-2 TRBD1 - TRBV20-1 TGCAGTGCTAGCTTCGGGACAGGGTACACCGGGGAGCTGTTTTTT CSASFGTGYTGELFF
TRBJ2-7 TRBD1 - TRBV27 TGTGCCAGCAGTTTATTGGGACAGGGGGCGAGTGAGCAGTACTTC CASSLLGQGASEQYF
TRBJ1-2 - few TRBV2 TGTGCCAGCAGCCGGGACGCCAAGGGGGACTCCTATGGCTACACCTTC CASSRDAKGDSYGYTF
TRBJ1-1 - - TRBV20-1 TGCAGTGCTGGGATTGCCCGGGATAACACTGAAGCTTTCTTT CSAGIARDNTEAFF
TRBJ2-3 TRBD2 - TRBV20-1 TGCAGTGCCAGACAGCGGGAGAAACGGGGGACAGATACGCAGTATTTT CSARQREKRGTDTQYF
TRBJ2-1 TRBD1 - TRBV3-1 TGTGCCAGCAGCCTCCGACAGGGGGGGTCCTACAATGAGCAGTTCTTC CASSLRQGGSYNEQFF
TRBJ2-2 - few TRBV7-9 TGTGCCAGCAGCTTGGAGGAAACGCGGACCGGGGAGCTGTTTTTT CASSLEETRTGELFF
TRBJ2-7 - few TRBV12-3/TRBV12-4 TGTGCCAGCAGCGATTCCCCGCGGACCGGCTACGAGCAGTACTTC CASSDSPRTGYEQYF
TRBJ1-2 - - TRBV7-2 TGTGCCAGCAGCTTAGATGGATGGGCTAACTATGGCTACACCTTC CASSLDGWANYGYTF
TRBJ1-2 - few TRBV12-3/TRBV12-4 TGTGCCAGCAGTTTAGGGACGGTGAACTATGGCTACACCTTC CASSLGTVNYGYTF
TRBJ1-1 TRBD1 - TRBV7-3 TGTGCCAGCAGCTTAGTAGGACAGGCTGACATGAACACTGAAGCTTTCTTT CASSLVGQADMNTEAFF
TRBJ2-5 - - TRBV6-1 TGTGCCAGCACCCCCGAACGGGAGACCCAGTACTTC CASTPERETQYF
TRBJ1-6 - few TRBV7-8 TGTGCCAGCAGCTTGACAGGAATGGATTCACCCCTCCACTTT CASSLTGMDSPLHF
TRBJ2-5 - - TRBV28 TGTGCCAGCAGGCTAGCTTTCCAAGAGACCCAGTACTTC CASRLAFQETQYF
TRBJ1-1 - - TRBV7-3 TGTGCCAGCAGCCCCTATCTGAACACTGAAGCTTTCTTT CASSPYLNTEAFF
TRBJ2-1 TRBD2 - TRBV7-9 TGTGCCAGCAGCTTGGGACTAGCGGGAGGGAGTTCCTACAATGAGCAGTTCTTC CASSLGLAGGSSYNEQFF
TRBJ1-5 - - TRBV20-1 TGCAGTGCTAGATCTGTACTGACTCAGCCCCAGCATTTT CSARSVLTQPQHF
TRBJ1-6 - few TRBV6-1 TGTGCCAGCAGTGAGCGGGACACCTATAATTCACCCCTCCACTTT CASSERDTYNSPLHF
TRBJ1-1 - few TRBV7-2 TGTGCCAGCAGGGACTGGGGGGGCGAAGTTTTCTTT CASRDWGGEVFF
TRBJ1-2 - few TRBV10-3 TGTGCCATCAGTGAGAGGTCGGGCCAACCCAACTATGGCTACACCTTC CAISERSGQPNYGYTF
TRBJ2-1 - few TRBV6-1 TGTGCCAGCCAACGGAGGGGGGGCTTCTACAATGAGCAGTTCTTC CASQRRGGFYNEQFF
TRBJ1-2 TRBD1 few TRBV20-1 TGCAGTGCTAGGGCCGGGACAGGGGGCCACTATGGCTACACCTTC CSARAGTGGHYGYTF
TRBJ1-5 TRBD1 - TRBV20-1 TGCAGTGCAGTCGGGACAGGGGGATTTGGTCAGCCCCAGCATTTT CSAVGTGGFGQPQHF
TRBJ2-1 - - TRBV20-1 TGCAGTGCTAGCCGGGGGCCGGGACTCCATAAGTTC CSASRGPGLHKF
TRBJ1-5 - - TRBV6-2/TRBV6-3 TGTGCCAGCAGCCCGAGTGTCAATCAGCCCCAGCATTTT CASSPSVNQPQHF
TRBJ1-2 - - TRBV12-3/TRBV12-4 TGTGCCACCTCCCAGACAGCCCCAGGTGGCTACACCTTC CATSQTAPGGYTF
TRBJ2-1 TRBD2 - TRBV11-2 TGTGCCAGCAGCTTAGATGCCCGGACTAGTCCTGAGCAGTTCTTC CASSLDARTSPEQFF
TRBJ2-3 TRBD2 - TRBV7-3 TGTGCCAGCAGCCCCGGGACTAACACAGATACGCAGTATTTT CASSPGTNTDTQYF
TRBJ1-2 TRBD1 once TRBV20-1 TGCAGTGCTAGAGATCCGGGACAGGGGGCCTATGGCTACACCTTC CSARDPGQGAYGYTF
TRBJ1-6 - few TRBV27 TGTGCCAGCAGAGAGCAGGGGCGCTCACCCCTCCACTTT CASREQGRSPLHF
TRBJ1-5 - - TRBV30 TGTGCCTGGAGTGTACAAACCCCGGGAAGGGCCCAGCATTTT CAWSVQTPGRAQHF
TRBJ2-1 TRBD2 few TRBV6-1 TGTGCCAGCAGTGAAACTAGCGGGGGGAGGTACAATGAGCAGTTCTTC CASSETSGGRYNEQFF